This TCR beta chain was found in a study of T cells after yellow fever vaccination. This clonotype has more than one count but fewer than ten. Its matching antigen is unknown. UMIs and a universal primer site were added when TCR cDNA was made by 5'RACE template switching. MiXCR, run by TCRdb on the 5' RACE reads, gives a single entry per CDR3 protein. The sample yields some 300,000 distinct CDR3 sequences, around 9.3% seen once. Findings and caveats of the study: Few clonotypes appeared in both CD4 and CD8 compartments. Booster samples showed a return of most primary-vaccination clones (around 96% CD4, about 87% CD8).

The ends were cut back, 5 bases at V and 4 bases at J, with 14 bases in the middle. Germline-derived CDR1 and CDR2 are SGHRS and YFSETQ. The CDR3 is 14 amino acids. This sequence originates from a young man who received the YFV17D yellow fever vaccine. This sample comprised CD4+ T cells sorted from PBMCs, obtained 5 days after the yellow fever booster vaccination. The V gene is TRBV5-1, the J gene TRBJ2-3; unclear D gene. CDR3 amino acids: CASSLNNSPDTQYF. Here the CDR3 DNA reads TGCGCCAGCAGTCTTAATAACAGCCCAGATACGCAGTATTTT.